This TCR beta chain was sequenced during a study of shared clonotypes between healthy human individuals. General study findings and limits: Relative to memory subsets, naive subsets generally showed larger estimated richness.

Across several immunoSEQ plates, the genomic DNA of each subset was split evenly. A 200 ng quantity of DNA, 30,000 to 35,000 T cell genomes, went into the sorted-subset replicate PCRs. Profiling relied on immunoSEQ multiplex PCR, and the TCRdb table lists in-frame clones only, not all of them. This table holds about 680,000 clones, approximately 74% found once. CDR1 and CDR2 from the germline V gene are MGHRA and YSYEKL. V lost 0 bases to trimming and J lost 2 bases, with 11 bases between them. The CDR3 length is 16 residues. With regard to this clone: Its antigen is undetermined.

Memory CD4+ cells were the fraction left after CD45RA+ naive selection. This clonotype was obtained from a woman aged 25 to 45 in good health. The sample consisted of memory CD4+ T cells sorted from blood. Subset denoted: CD45RA-negative fraction. The chain carries TRBV4-1 and TRBJ1-5; D is perhaps TRBD1 (6 bases). The CDR3 DNA reads TGCGCCAGCAGCCAAGACGGGACAAACCGCAATCAGCCCCAGCATTTT. Its translation is CASSQDGTNRNQPQHF.